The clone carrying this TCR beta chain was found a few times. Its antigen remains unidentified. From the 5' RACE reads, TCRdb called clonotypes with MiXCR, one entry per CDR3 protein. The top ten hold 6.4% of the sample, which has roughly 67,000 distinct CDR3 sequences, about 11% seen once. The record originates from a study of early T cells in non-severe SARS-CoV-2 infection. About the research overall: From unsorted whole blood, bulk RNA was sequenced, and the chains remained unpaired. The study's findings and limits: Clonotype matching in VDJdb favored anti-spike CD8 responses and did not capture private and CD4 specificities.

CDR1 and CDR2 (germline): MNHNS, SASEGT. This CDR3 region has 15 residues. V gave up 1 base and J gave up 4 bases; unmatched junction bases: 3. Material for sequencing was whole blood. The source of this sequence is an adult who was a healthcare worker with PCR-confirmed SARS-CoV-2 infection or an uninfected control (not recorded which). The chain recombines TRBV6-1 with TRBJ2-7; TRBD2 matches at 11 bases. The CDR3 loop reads CASSEEGLAVYEQYF. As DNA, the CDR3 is TGTGCCAGCAGTGAAGAGGGACTAGCGGTATACGAGCAGTACTTC.